One and the same sample provided the 21 T cell receptor beta chains below, sequenced in a study of high-grade serous ovarian cancer treatment subgroups. The tumor samples were collected prior to definitive surgery or chemotherapy. Sequencing was performed with immunoSEQ multiplex PCR; in TCRdb, only in-frame clones are kept and a portion is missing. The sample yields around 1,200 clones, 65% to 75% seen once. The sample consisted of tumor tissue. These receptors were taken from a human donor with high-grade serous ovarian cancer.

This clone was seen only once. The J gene is TRBJ2-7, the V gene TRBV30, with D unresolved. The CDR3 runs 15 residues. V dropped 1 base and J dropped 4 bases, with 17 bases sitting between them. Germline CDR1 and CDR2: GTSNPN and SVGIG (reference sequence). The CDR3 nucleotides are TGTGCCTGGAGTGAACAGCCAGGCCCAAAATACGAGCAGTACTTC. It yields the protein CAWSEQPGPKYEQYF.

The table lists this clone with a count of one. The chain links TRBV7-9 to TRBJ1-5; TRBD1 is a possible D gene (5 bases). This CDR3 has 13 residues. The V gene's germline CDR1 is SEHNR and CDR2 FQNEAQ (reference sequence). V lost 4 bases and J 3 bases, leaving 7 bases between the germline ends. The CDR3 loop is CASSSGTNQPQHF. CDR3 coding DNA: TGTGCCAGCAGCTCGGGGACCAATCAGCCCCAGCATTTT.

The genes are TRBV28 and TRBJ2-5, with a tentative D call TRBD1 (6 bases). This CDR3 comprises 15 residues. V was cut by 7 bases and J by 5 bases, with 20 bases left in between. Germline V gene sequence: CDR1 MDHEN, CDR2 SYDVKM. In nucleotides, the CDR3 is TGTGCCAGCACCCTTGACGGACAGCCTCTGGAGACCCAGTACTTC. The encoded protein is CASTLDGQPLETQYF.

This rearrangement joins TRBV6-5 to TRBJ1-2, with 7 bases that match TRBD1. J lost 6 bases, V lost 2 bases, and 6 bases had no gene match. Germline CDR1 is MNHEY and CDR2 is SVGAGI. The CDR3 consists of 14 residues. The CDR3 bases are TGTGCCAGCAGTTACCAGGGGGGGAACGATGGCTACACCTTC. Translation: CASSYQGGNDGYTF.

This chain connects TRBV19 to TRBJ2-1; 8 bases match TRBD2. From germline, CDR1 is LNHDA and CDR2 SQIVND (reference sequence). This CDR3 spans 15 amino acids. Unmatched junction bases numbered 5, after V lost 3 bases and J lost 4 bases. CDR3 DNA sequence: TGTGCCAGTAGTATCTCGGGCGGGGGGTACAATGAGCAGTTCTTC. As protein: CASSISGGGYNEQFF.

The V and J genes are TRBV7-2 and TRBJ2-5; tentative D call: TRBD1 (5 bases). V was pared by 8 bases and J by 1 base, with 17 bases between. The CDR3 covers 15 residues. CDR1 SGHTA and CDR2 FQGNSA come from the germline V gene. CDR3 sequence reads: CASRSQGTTQETQYF. The CDR3 DNA is TGTGCCAGCCGGAGTCAGGGAACAACCCAAGAGACCCAGTACTTC.

This chain links TRBV5-4 with TRBJ2-2, with 8 bases aligning to TRBD1. Unmatched junction bases numbered 8, after V lost 6 bases and J lost 4 bases. The CDR3 sequence is 15 residues long. Germline V gene data show CDR1 as SGHNT and CDR2 as YYREEE (reference sequence). The CDR3 nucleotides are TGTGCCAGCACCTACGGACAGGGCATCACCGGGGAGCTGTTTTTT. It specifies CASTYGQGITGELFF. The full variable domain, in which reference TRBV5-4 and TRBJ2-2 provide the parts outside the CDR3, is ETGVTQSPTHLIKTRGQQVTLRCSSQSGHNTVSWYQQALGQGPQFIFQYYREEENGRGNFPPRFSGLQFPNYSSELNVNALELDDSALYLCASTYGQGITGELFFGEGSRLTVL.

The CDR3 region is CASIGNGYVEAFF. The CDR3 nucleotides are TGTGCCAGCATCGGCAACGGGTATGTAGAAGCTTTCTTT. The rearrangement joins TRBV7-9 to TRBJ1-1; D unresolved. CDR1 SEHNR and CDR2 FQNEAQ come from the germline V gene (reference sequence). V was cut by 7 bases and J by 8 bases, with 17 bases left in between. This CDR3 has 13 amino acids.

The chain couples TRBV6-1 to TRBJ2-3; 8 bases match TRBD1. Germline assignment: CDR1 MNHNS and CDR2 SASEGT. The junction had 9 bases not matched to a gene; V was cut back by 7 bases and J by 3 bases. This CDR3 has 15 amino acids. CDR3 region: CASTLGDRITDTQYF. The CDR3 DNA sequence: TGTGCCAGCACCTTGGGGGACAGGATAACAGATACGCAGTATTTT.

This chain joins TRBV5-1 and TRBJ2-5; 9 positions match TRBD1. The end of the DNA fits TRBJ2-7 better, so the J call may be wrong. The CDR3 consists of 15 residues. CDR1 is SGHRS, CDR2 YFSETQ, per germline. CDR3 coding DNA: TGCGCCAGCAGCTCGGGGGGACAGGGTTCCTACGAGCAGTACTTC. It specifies CASSSGGQGSYEQYF.

This chain links TRBV7-7 with TRBJ2-5, with 7 bases identical to TRBD1. The CDR3 contains 13 residues. Unmatched junction bases numbered 5, after V lost 5 bases and J lost 5 bases. The germline CDR1 and CDR2 sequences are SSHAT and FNYEAQ (reference sequence). The CDR3 loop is CASSRDSRETQYF. CDR3 DNA: TGTGCCAGCAGCAGGGACAGCCGGGAGACCCAGTACTTC.

This clone was detected only once. The chain has TRBV30 and TRBJ1-3; 8 nucleotides align to TRBD1. Germline V gives CDR1 GTSNPN, CDR2 SVGIG (reference sequence). CDR3 length equals 14 residues. The V and J ends lost 2 bases and 4 bases, in that order; junction bases with no gene match: 4. DNA for the CDR3: TGTGCCTGGAGTAACAGGGGGAGAGGAAACACCATATATTTT. As protein: CAWSNRGRGNTIYF.

This clone occurred once. V is TRBV20-1 and J is TRBJ1-2; TRBD1 matches at 8 bases. The CDR3 is made up of 10 amino acids. The germline CDR1 and CDR2 sequences are DFQATT and SNEGSKA (reference sequence). V lost 6 bases and J lost 12; bases outside the gene matches: 6. In DNA form, the CDR3 reads TGCAGTGCGGCGCGACAGGGGAACACCTTC. Translation gives CSAARQGNTF.

This chain links TRBV11-2 with TRBJ1-1; D gene uncertain. CDR1 is SGHAT and CDR2 is FQNNGV in the germline V gene. V dropped 0 bases and J dropped 3 bases, with 11 bases sitting between them. CDR3 length: 15 residues. CDR3 DNA sequence: TGTGCCAGCAGCTTAGAGTCAGGAATCTACACTGAAGCTTTCTTT. Protein: CASSLESGIYTEAFF.

Concerning this clone itself: Other nucleotide sequences from this sample produce the same CDR3. The chain is built from TRBV28 and TRBJ2-1; a weak D match, TRBD2 (6 bases). Germline CDR1 MDHEN, CDR2 SYDVKM. The CDR3 extends over 15 amino acids. V was trimmed by 5 bases and J by 7 bases, leaving 18 bases between them. In nucleotides, the CDR3 is TGTGCCAGCAGTCCCCCGGGACTCCCGGGGAATGAGCAGTTCTTC. Translated: CASSPPGLPGNEQFF. The complete variable domain, with remaining parts taken from reference TRBV28 and TRBJ2-1, reads DVKVTQSSRYLVKRTGEKVFLECVQDMDHENMFWYRQDPGLGLRLIYFSYDVKMKEKGDIPEGYSVSREKKERFSLILESASTNQTSMYLCASSPPGLPGNEQFFGPGTRLTVL.

The rearrangement links TRBV21-1 to TRBJ1-4. TRBV21-1 is a pseudogene segment. The CDR3 runs to 17 residues. DNA for the CDR3: TGTGCCAGCAGTGCCACGCTAGCTACGGTGCATAATGAAAAACTGTTTTTT. Translation: CASSATLATVHNEKLFF.

V gene TRBV28 combines with J gene TRBJ2-7; D gene ambiguous. Trimming took 3 bases from V and 7 from J, leaving 19 bases between them. The length of the CDR3 is 15 residues. Germline CDR1 is MDHEN and CDR2 is SYDVKM. This CDR3 is CASSFKASPAREQYF. The CDR3 DNA follows: TGTGCCAGCAGTTTTAAGGCCAGCCCGGCGAGAGAGCAGTACTTC. Together with reference TRBV28 and TRBJ2-7, the CDR3 gives the full variable domain: DVKVTQSSRYLVKRTGEKVFLECVQDMDHENMFWYRQDPGLGLRLIYFSYDVKMKEKGDIPEGYSVSREKKERFSLILESASTNQTSMYLCASSFKASPAREQYFGPGTRLTVT.

The rearrangement joins TRBV2 to TRBJ2-7; 10 positions match TRBD2. The CDR3 is 14 amino acids. J lost 3 bases, V lost 7 bases, and 6 bases had no gene match. In germline, CDR1 is SNHLY, CDR2 FYNNEI. CDR3 sequence (DNA): TGTGCCAGCAAATCTAGCGGGGGAGTCTACGAGCAGTACTTC. Translation: CASKSSGGVYEQYF.

The V call is TRBV5-5, the J call TRBJ1-4, with D possibly matching TRBD1 (5 bases). This CDR3 comprises 14 residues. Trimming cost V 6 bases and J 0 bases, with 9 bases left between them. Looked up from germline, CDR1 is SGHKS and CDR2 is YYEKEE (reference sequence). CDR3 bases: TGTGCCAGCACCACGACAGCAACTAATGAAAAACTGTTTTTT. This codes for CASTTTATNEKLFF.

This chain joins TRBV6-6 and TRBJ2-7; D ambiguous. The CDR3 is 12 residues long. Germline V gives CDR1 MNHNY, CDR2 SVGAGI (reference sequence). Trimming shortened V by 6 bases and J by 1 base, and 7 bases separated the two germline ends. CDR3 DNA: TGTGCCAGCAGGGATGGGTCCTACGAGCAGTACTTC. Translating it yields CASRDGSYEQYF.

This chain links TRBV28 with TRBJ2-3, with 8 bases that match TRBD2. CDR3 length: 15 amino acids. Germline V gene lookup returns CDR1 MDHEN and CDR2 SYDVKM. With 2 bases clipped from V and 4 bases from J, the junction kept 5 bases outside the gene matches. In DNA form, the CDR3 reads TGTGCCAGCAGTTTACCGGGAGGGCCCGCAGATACGCAGTATTTT. This encodes CASSLPGGPADTQYF. The variable domain in full, with the rest retrieved from reference TRBV28 and TRBJ2-3, is DVKVTQSSRYLVKRTGEKVFLECVQDMDHENMFWYRQDPGLGLRLIYFSYDVKMKEKGDIPEGYSVSREKKERFSLILESASTNQTSMYLCASSLPGGPADTQYFGPGTRLTVL.